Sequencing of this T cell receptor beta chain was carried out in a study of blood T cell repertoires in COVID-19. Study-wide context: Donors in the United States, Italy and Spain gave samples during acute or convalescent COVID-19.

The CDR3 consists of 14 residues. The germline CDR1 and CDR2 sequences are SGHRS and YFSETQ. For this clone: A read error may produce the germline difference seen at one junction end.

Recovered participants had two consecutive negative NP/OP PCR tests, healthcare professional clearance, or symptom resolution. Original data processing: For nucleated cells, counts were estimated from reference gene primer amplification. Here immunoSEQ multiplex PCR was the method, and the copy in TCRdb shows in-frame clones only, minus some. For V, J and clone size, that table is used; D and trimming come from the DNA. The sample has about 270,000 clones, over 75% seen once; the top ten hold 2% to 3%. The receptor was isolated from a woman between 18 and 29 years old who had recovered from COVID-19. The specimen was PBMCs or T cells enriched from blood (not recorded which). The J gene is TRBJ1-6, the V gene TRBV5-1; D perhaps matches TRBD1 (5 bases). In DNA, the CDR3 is TGCGCCAGCAGCTTGGGGGGCTTTAATTCGCCCCTCCACTTT. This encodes CASSLGGFNSPLHF.